This TCR beta chain was sequenced during a study of T cell changes during pregnancy in multiple sclerosis. V lost 4 bases and J lost 6, with 8 bases in between. CDR1 SGHDT and CDR2 YYEEEE come from the germline V gene. The CDR3 totals 12 residues. Sequencing used immunoSEQ multiplex PCR; TCRdb keeps in-frame clones, though not all of them. The repertoire holds 100,000 to 150,000 clones, with 80% to 95% as singletons. The clonotype was recovered from a female donor with multiple sclerosis, enrolled in a pregnancy study. The sample in question was peripheral blood, obtained before pregnancy. This chain links TRBV5-6 with TRBJ2-1; D call uncertain. The CDR3 DNA reads TGTGCCAGCAGCCCCCCAGGCAATGAGCAGTTCTTC. Translating gives CASSPPGNEQFF.